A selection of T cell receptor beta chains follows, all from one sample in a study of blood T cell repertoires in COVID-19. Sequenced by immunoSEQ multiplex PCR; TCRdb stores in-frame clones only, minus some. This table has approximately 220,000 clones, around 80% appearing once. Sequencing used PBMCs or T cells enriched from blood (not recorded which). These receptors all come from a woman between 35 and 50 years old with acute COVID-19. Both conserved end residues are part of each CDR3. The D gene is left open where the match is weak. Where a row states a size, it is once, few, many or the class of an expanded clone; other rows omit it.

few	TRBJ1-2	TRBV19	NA	TGTGCCAGTACCGAGGTAGGGGTTCGTAGGGGCTACACCTTC	CASTEVGVRRGYTF
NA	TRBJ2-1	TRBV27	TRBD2	TGTGCCAGCAGTTTATCCCTAGCGGGGGGGAAGTACAATGAGCAGTTCTTC	CASSLSLAGGKYNEQFF
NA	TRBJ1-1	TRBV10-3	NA	TGTGCCATCAGTACCGGACAGTTCGGAGCTTTCTTT	CAISTGQFGAFF
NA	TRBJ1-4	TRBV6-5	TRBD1	TGTGCCAGCAGCCGAACCCGGGACAGGGAACTGTTTTTT	CASSRTRDRELFF
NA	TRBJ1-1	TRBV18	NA	TGTGCCAGCTCACGAGACAAGAACACTGAAGCTTTCTTT	CASSRDKNTEAFF
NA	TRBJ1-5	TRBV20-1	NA	TGCAGTGCTAGTCCCCTATGGGGCGGGGCGAGGAATCAGCCCCAGCATTTT	CSASPLWGGARNQPQHF
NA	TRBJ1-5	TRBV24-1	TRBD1	TGTGCCACCAGTGACCCGGGACAGGGAGGAGATCAGCCCCAGCATTTT	CATSDPGQGGDQPQHF
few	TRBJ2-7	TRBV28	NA	TGTGCCAGCAGTCCGCCTTGGAGCGGCCCCTACGAGCAGTACTTC	CASSPPWSGPYEQYF
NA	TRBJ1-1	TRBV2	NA	TGTGCCAGCAGTCACGGACAGTGGAACACTGAAGCTTTCTTT	CASSHGQWNTEAFF
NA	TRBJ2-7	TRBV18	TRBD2	TGTGCCAGCTCACCTCCACTAGCGGGAGTCTACGAGCAGTACTTC	CASSPPLAGVYEQYF
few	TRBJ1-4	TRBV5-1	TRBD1	TGCGCCAGCAGCTCGGGACAGGGCGACGAAAAACTGTTTTTT	CASSSGQGDEKLFF
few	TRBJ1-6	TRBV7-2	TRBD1	TGTGCCAGCAGAGAGGACAGGGGCAATTCACCCCTCCACTTT	CASREDRGNSPLHF
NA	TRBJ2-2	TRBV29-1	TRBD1	TGCAGCGTTGTGAGACAGGGGGCGCGTAACGGGGAGCTGTTTTTT	CSVVRQGARNGELFF
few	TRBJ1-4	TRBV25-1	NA	TGTGCCAGCGCCGCCGGACACTCGGGTAATGAAAAACTGTTTTTT	CASAAGHSGNEKLFF
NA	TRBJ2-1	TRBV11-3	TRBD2	TGTGCCAGCAGCTTAGAGGCTAGCGGGAGTCGGGGTGAGCAGTTCTTC	CASSLEASGSRGEQFF
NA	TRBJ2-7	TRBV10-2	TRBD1	TGCGCCAGCCGGTTAGGACAGGCCCTAAGCGAGCAGTACTTC	CASRLGQALSEQYF
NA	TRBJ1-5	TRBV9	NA	TGTGCCAGCAGCCTAAGTCCAGGGGGCAATCAGCCCCAGCATTTT	CASSLSPGGNQPQHF
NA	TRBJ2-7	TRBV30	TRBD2	TGTGCCTGGAGAGCGGAGCGACTAGCCACCTACGAGCAGTACTTC	CAWRAERLATYEQYF
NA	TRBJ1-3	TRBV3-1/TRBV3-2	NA	TGTGCCAGCAGCCCGGGGTGGGACACCATATATTTT	CASSPGWDTIYF
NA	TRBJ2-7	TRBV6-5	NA	TGTGCCAGCTGGCGAGCGGCCCTAGCCGAGCAGTACTTC	CASWRAALAEQYF
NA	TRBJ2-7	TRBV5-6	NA	TGTGCCAGCAGCTTGACCGGGACTCCTAGCTCCTACGAGCAGTACTTC	CASSLTGTPSSYEQYF
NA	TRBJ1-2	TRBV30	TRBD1	TGTGCCTGGAGCACAGGGGACTATGGCTACACCTTC	CAWSTGDYGYTF
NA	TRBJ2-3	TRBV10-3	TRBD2	TGTGCCATCAGTGAGTCGCCAGCGGGGACAGATACGCAGTATTTT	CAISESPAGTDTQYF
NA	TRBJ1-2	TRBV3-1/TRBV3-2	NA	TGTGCCAGCAGCCAGACGGCGGAGAACTATGGCTACACCTTC	CASSQTAENYGYTF
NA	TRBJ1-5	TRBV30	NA	TGTGCCTGGAGTGTAGCCCCAGGGAGCAATCAGCCCCAGCATTTT	CAWSVAPGSNQPQHF
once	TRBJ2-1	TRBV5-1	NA	TGCGCCAGCAGCGATCAGACAGGACGACCTCCCAATGAGCAGTTCTTC	CASSDQTGRPPNEQFF
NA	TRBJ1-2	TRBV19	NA	TGTGCCAGTAGTATATATTCCAGCCTAGCGGCCTATGGCTACACCTTC	CASSIYSSLAAYGYTF
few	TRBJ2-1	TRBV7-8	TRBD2	TGTGCCAGCAGGCCTAGCGGGAGGCGCAATGAGCAGTTCTTC	CASRPSGRRNEQFF
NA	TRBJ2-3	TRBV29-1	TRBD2	TGCAGCGTGGAAGGACTAGCGGGGGAGTTCATTAACACAGATACGCAGTATTTT	CSVEGLAGEFINTDTQYF
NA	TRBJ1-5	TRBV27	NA	TGTGCCAGCAAACACACAGGGAGGGTTCAGCCCCAGCATTTT	CASKHTGRVQPQHF
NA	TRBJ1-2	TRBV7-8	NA	TGTGCCAGCAGCTCCTCCAGGGAGGGAGGCTACACCTTC	CASSSSREGGYTF
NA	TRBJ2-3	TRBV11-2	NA	TGTGCCAGCAGCCAGATACCTAGCACAGATACGCAGTATTTT	CASSQIPSTDTQYF
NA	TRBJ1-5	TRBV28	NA	TGTGCCAGCAGCCAGCCCGGGGGGAATCAGCCCCAGCATTTT	CASSQPGGNQPQHF
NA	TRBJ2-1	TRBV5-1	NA	TGCGCCAGCACGGGCGGGCTCAATGAGCAGTTCTTC	CASTGGLNEQFF
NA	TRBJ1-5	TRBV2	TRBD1	TGTGCCAGCAGTGCGTCGGGACAGGGTAGCCAGCCCCAGCATTTT	CASSASGQGSQPQHF
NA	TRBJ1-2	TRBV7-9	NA	TGTGCCAGCAGCTTCCCAGAGGGTGGCTACACCTTC	CASSFPEGGYTF
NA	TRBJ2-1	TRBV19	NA	TGTGCCAGTACTCGACTCTCCTACAATGAGCAGTTCTTC	CASTRLSYNEQFF
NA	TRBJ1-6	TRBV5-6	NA	TGTGCCAGCAGCTTGGGATTTCTCGCGGGGAATTCACCCCTCCACTTT	CASSLGFLAGNSPLHF
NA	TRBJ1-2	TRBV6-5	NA	TGTGCCAGCAGATCCCGCAGGGTAAACTATGGCTACACCTTC	CASRSRRVNYGYTF
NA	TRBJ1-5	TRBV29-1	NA	TGCAGCGTTGTAGGGGGACCGGGTCAGCCCCAGCATTTT	CSVVGGPGQPQHF
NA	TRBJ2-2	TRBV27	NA	TGTGCCAGCAGTTCCTCATGGGGAGTGGGCCCCGGGGAGCTGTTTTTT	CASSSSWGVGPGELFF
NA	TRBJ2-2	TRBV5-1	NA	TGCGCCAGCAGCTTGGCCGGGACAAACACCGGGGAGCTGTTTTTT	CASSLAGTNTGELFF